The rows below give T cell receptor beta chains drawn from one sample of a study of T cells in Graves' hyperthyroidism and ophthalmopathy. TCRdb itself ran the multiplex PCR reads through MiXCR, one entry per CDR3 protein. The table lists 600,000 to 900,000 distinct CDR3 sequences, about a sixth of them singletons. Sequencing input: blood. The receptors were sampled from a young man with Graves' hyperthyroidism. The CDR3 runs from the conserved cysteine through the conserved F or W. D genes are given only for firm matches. The size of a clone is reported for some rows only, either as once, few or many, or as a class for expanded clones.

size: many; length: 16; V: TRBV6-1; J: TRBJ1-5; D: NA; DNA: TGTGCCAGCAGGAAACTCCACAGGGCTCCCAATCAGCCCCAGCATTTT; CDR3: CASRKLHRAPNQPQHF
size: many; length: 13; V: TRBV2; J: TRBJ1-4; D: NA; DNA: TGTGCCAGCAGTGCCGGGATGGAGGAAAAACTGTTTTTT; CDR3: CASSAGMEEKLFF
size: many; length: 13; V: TRBV27; J: TRBJ2-3; D: NA; DNA: TGTGCCAGCAGTTTGACATCGGCAGATACGCAGTATTTT; CDR3: CASSLTSADTQYF
size: many; length: 13; V: TRBV10-3; J: TRBJ2-7; D: TRBD1; DNA: TGTGCCATCGGACAGGGGCCTGCCTACGAGCAGTACTTC; CDR3: CAIGQGPAYEQYF
size: NA; length: 10; V: TRBV20-1; J: TRBJ2-7; D: NA; DNA: TGCAGTGCTAGAATCCACGAGCAGTACTTC; CDR3: CSARIHEQYF
size: NA; length: 15; V: TRBV7-2; J: TRBJ2-5; D: NA; DNA: TGTGCCAGCAGCGACGGTGGAGGGTACGGGGAGACCCAGTACTTC; CDR3: CASSDGGGYGETQYF
size: many; length: 15; V: TRBV27; J: TRBJ2-7; D: NA; DNA: TGTGCCAGCAGTTCCCTCGGGCCCAGCTCCTACGAGCAGTACTTC; CDR3: CASSSLGPSSYEQYF
size: few; length: 16; V: TRBV10-2; J: TRBJ2-5; D: NA; DNA: TGCGCCAGCAGTCGCCATTATGGGGAGGCCCAAGAGACCCAGTACTTC; CDR3: CASSRHYGEAQETQYF
size: many; length: 15; V: TRBV2; J: TRBJ2-2; D: NA; DNA: TGTGCCAGCAGATTGGACCAAGCGAACACCGGGGAGCTGTTTTTT; CDR3: CASRLDQANTGELFF
size: few; length: 12; V: TRBV5-6; J: TRBJ1-1; D: NA; DNA: TGTGCCAGCAGCTTGGAGACCACTGAAGCCTTCTTT; CDR3: CASSLETTEAFF
size: NA; length: 15; V: TRBV28; J: TRBJ2-7; D: NA; DNA: TGTGCCAGCAGTTTTCGGAGGCACTCCTACAATGAGCAGTACTTC; CDR3: CASSFRRHSYNEQYF
size: many; length: 13; V: TRBV25-1; J: TRBJ1-1; D: NA; DNA: TGTGCCAGCATCGACCCCGGGGGCACTGAAGCTTTCTTT; CDR3: CASIDPGGTEAFF
size: many; length: 13; V: TRBV2; J: TRBJ2-7; D: TRBD1; DNA: TGTGCCAGCAGTGTGGGACAGGGATACGAGCAGTACTTC; CDR3: CASSVGQGYEQYF
size: NA; length: 17; V: TRBV7-2; J: TRBJ2-1; D: TRBD2; DNA: TGTGCCAGCAGCCCAGGGTGGTCCGGGAGGGCACGGAATGAGCAGTTCTTC; CDR3: CASSPGWSGRARNEQFF
size: NA; length: 13; V: TRBV20-1; J: TRBJ2-3; D: NA; DNA: TGCAGTGCCGCGGACCCGCGGGCAGATACGCAGTATTTT; CDR3: CSAADPRADTQYF
size: few; length: 13; V: TRBV5-1; J: TRBJ2-7; D: NA; DNA: TGCGCCAGCAGCCCTCAACCAGGGGAAGAGCAGTACTTC; CDR3: CASSPQPGEEQYF
size: few; length: 14; V: TRBV7-9; J: TRBJ2-7; D: NA; DNA: TGTGCCAGCAGCTTAGCAATAGTAGGGGTCGAGCAGTACTTC; CDR3: CASSLAIVGVEQYF
size: NA; length: 14; V: TRBV20-1; J: TRBJ1-1; D: NA; DNA: TGCAGTGCAAACAGACCCGGGGGAGGAGCTGAAGCTTTCTTT; CDR3: CSANRPGGGAEAFF